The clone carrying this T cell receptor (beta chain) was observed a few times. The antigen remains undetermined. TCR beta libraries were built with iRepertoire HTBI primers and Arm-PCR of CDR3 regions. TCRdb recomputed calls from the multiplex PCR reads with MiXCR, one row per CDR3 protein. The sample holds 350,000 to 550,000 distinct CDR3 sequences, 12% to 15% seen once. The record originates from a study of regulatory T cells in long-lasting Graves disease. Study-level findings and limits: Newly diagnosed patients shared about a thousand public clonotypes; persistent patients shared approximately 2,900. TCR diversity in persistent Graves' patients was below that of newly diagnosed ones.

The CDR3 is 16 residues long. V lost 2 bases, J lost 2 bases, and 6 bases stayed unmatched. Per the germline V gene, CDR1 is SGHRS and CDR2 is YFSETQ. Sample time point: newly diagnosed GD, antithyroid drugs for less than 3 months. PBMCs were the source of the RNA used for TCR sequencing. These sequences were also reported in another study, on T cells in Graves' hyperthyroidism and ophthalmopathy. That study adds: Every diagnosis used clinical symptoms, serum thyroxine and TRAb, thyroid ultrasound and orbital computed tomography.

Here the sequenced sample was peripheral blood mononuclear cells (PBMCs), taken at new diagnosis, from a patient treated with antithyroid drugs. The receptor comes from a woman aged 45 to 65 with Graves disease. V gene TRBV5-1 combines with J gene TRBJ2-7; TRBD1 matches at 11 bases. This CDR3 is CASSFYPGQGAYEQYF. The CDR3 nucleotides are TGCGCCAGCAGCTTTTACCCGGGACAGGGGGCCTACGAGCAGTACTTC.